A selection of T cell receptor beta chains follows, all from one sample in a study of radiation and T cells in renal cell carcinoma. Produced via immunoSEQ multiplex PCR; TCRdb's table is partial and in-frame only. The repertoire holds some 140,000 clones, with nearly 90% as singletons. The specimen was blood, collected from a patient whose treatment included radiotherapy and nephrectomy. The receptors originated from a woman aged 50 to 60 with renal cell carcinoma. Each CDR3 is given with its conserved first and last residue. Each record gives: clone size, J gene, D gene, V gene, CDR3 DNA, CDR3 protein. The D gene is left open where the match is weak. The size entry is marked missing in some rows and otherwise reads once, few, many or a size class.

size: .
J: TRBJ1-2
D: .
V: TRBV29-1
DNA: TGCAGCGTTGAGCCGGGGACTCTGGGAGACTATGGCTACACCTTC
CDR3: CSVEPGTLGDYGYTF

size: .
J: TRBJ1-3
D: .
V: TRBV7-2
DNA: TGTGCCAGCAGCTTAGTCCCCCTCGTTGGAAACACCATATATTTT
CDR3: CASSLVPLVGNTIYF

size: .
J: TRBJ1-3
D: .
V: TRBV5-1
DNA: TGCGCCAGCAGCTTGGGTGGTGCCCGCTCTGGAAACACCATATATTTT
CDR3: CASSLGGARSGNTIYF

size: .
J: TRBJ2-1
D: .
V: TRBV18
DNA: TGTGCCAGCTCACCACCGGTAGCCCCGCACGTTAATGAGCAGTTCTTC
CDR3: CASSPPVAPHVNEQFF

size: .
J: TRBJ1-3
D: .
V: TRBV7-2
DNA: TGTGCCAGCAGCTCGGGACACCAGTTCTCTGGAAACACCATATATTTT
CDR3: CASSSGHQFSGNTIYF

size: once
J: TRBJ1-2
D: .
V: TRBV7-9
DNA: TGTGCCAGCAGGATCACTTCCGGGGCGAGCGGGAACTATGGCTACACCTTC
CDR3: CASRITSGASGNYGYTF

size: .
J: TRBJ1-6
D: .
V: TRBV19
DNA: TGTGCCAGTAGTATAAGGGAGCTCAATTCACCCCTCCACTTT
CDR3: CASSIRELNSPLHF

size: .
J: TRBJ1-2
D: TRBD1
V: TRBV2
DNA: TGTGCCAGCAGTTCGACAGGGGGCGAAAACTATGGCTACACCTTC
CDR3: CASSSTGGENYGYTF

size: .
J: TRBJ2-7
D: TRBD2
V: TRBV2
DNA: TGTGCCTCCCGGAATAGCGGGGTACGGCTCGAGCAGTACTTC
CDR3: CASRNSGVRLEQYF

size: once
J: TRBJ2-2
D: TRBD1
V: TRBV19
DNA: TGTGCCAGTAGTATTCGTTACAGGGGCCTGAACACCGGGGAGCTGTTTTTT
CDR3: CASSIRYRGLNTGELFF

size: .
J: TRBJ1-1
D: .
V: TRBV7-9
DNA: TGTGCCAGCAGCTTAGCCCCGGACAGATTGGAAACTTTCTTT
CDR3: CASSLAPDRLETFF

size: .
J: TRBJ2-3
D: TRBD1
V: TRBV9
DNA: TGTGCCAGCAGCGCTCCGCGCGCGACAGGGCTAGCAGATACGCAGTATTTT
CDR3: CASSAPRATGLADTQYF

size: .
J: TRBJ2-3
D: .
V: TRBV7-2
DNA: TGTGCCAGCAGCTTAGATGAGGGGTGGGCGAGGCAGTATTTT
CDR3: CASSLDEGWARQYF

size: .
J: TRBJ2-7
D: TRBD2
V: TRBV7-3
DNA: TGTGCCAGCAGCTTGTCCGGGACTACCTACGAGCAGTACTTC
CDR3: CASSLSGTTYEQYF

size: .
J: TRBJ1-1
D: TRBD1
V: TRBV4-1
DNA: TGCGCCAGCAGCCAAGTGACAGGGCCCAAAGTAGCTTTCTTT
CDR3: CASSQVTGPKVAFF

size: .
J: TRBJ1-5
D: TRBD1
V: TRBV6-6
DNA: TGTGCCAGCAGCTGGACAGGGATTCAGCCCCAGCATTTT
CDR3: CASSWTGIQPQHF

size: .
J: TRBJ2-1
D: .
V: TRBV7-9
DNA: TGTGCCAGCAGCTCGCCTCTCTCGGAGCAGTTCTTC
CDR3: CASSSPLSEQFF

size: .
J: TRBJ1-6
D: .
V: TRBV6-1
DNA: TGTGCCAGCAGTGAGGTTGGCTCACCCCTCCACTTT
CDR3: CASSEVGSPLHF

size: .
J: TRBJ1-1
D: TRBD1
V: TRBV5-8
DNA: TGTGCCAGCAGAGCCGACAGGGCGAACACTGAAGCTTTCTTT
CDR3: CASRADRANTEAFF

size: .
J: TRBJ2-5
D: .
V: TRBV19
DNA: TGTGCCAGTAGCGGCGGAGGAAGAGGATGGCAAGAGACCCAGTACTTC
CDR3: CASSGGGRGWQETQYF

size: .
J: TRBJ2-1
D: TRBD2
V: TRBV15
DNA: TGTGCCACCAGCCCAACTAGCGGGGCTTACAATGAGCAGTTCTTC
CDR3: CATSPTSGAYNEQFF

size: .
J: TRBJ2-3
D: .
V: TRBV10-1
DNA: TGCGCCAGCACGGATTCGAAGGGGGGAGGAGTAGATACGCAGTATTTT
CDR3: CASTDSKGGGVDTQYF

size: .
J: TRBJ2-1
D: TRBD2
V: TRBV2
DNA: TGTGCCAGCAGGGAGCGGGGGGCGAGCTCCTACAATGAGCAGTTCTTC
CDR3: CASRERGASSYNEQFF

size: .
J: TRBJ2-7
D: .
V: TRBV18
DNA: TGTGCCAGCTCACCGGAAACCTACGAGCAGTACTTC
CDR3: CASSPETYEQYF

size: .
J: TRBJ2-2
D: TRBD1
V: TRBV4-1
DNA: TGCGCCAGCAGCCAAGATCCGGCAGGGGGAATTGGAACCGGGGAGCTGTTTTTT
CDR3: CASSQDPAGGIGTGELFF

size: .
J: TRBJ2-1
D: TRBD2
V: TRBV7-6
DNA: TGTGCCAGCAGCACCGGGACTAGCGGGGGGGCCTACTACAATGAGCAGTTCTTC
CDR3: CASSTGTSGGAYYNEQFF

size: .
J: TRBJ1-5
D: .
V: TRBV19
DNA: TGTGCCAGTAGTCAGGGGCAGGGCAATCAGCCCCAGCATTTT
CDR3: CASSQGQGNQPQHF

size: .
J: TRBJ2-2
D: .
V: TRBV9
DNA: TGTGCCAGCAGCGTAGGACCGGTTAACACCGGGGAGCTGTTTTTT
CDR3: CASSVGPVNTGELFF

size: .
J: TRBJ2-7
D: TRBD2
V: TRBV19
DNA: TGTGCCAGTAGTATAGCTGGGACTAGCGGGGGCTACGAGCAGTACTTC
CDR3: CASSIAGTSGGYEQYF

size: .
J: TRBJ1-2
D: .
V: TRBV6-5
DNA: TGTGCCAGCAGTTACTCGGGGGGGGAGCGGGGCTACACCTTC
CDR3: CASSYSGGERGYTF

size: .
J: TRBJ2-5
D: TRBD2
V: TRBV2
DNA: TGTGCCAGCACGGGACTAGACAGGGAGACCCAGTACTTC
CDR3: CASTGLDRETQYF

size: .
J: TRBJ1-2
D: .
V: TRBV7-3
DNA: TGTGCCAGCAGCTTAGACAGGACGATCGGCGGCTACACCTTC
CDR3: CASSLDRTIGGYTF

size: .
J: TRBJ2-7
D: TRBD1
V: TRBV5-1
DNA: TGCGCCAGCAGCCCTGGGGACAGGGTGTGGGAGCAGTACTTC
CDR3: CASSPGDRVWEQYF

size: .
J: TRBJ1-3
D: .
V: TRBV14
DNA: TGTGCCAGCAGCCAAGAGCTCGCCAGCTCGGGAAACACCATATATTTT
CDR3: CASSQELASSGNTIYF

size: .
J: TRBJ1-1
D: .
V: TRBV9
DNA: TGTGCCAGCAGCCCCCGGGGCGCGATAATGAACACTGAAGCTTTCTTT
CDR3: CASSPRGAIMNTEAFF

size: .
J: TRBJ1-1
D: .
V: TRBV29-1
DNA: TGCAGCGTTGAAGATGGGCGGGGGGCGAACACTGAAGCTTTCTTT
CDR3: CSVEDGRGANTEAFF

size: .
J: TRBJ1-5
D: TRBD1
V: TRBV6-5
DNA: TGTGCCAGCAGTGAACAGGGGGAAGATCAGCCCCAGCATTTT
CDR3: CASSEQGEDQPQHF

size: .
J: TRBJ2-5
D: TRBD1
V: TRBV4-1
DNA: TGCGCCAGCAGCCTAGGGGGCGTCCAGGAGACCCAGTACTTC
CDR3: CASSLGGVQETQYF

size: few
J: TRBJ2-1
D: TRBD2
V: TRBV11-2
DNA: TGTGCCAGCAGATCGCGCGGGGGGGTCACCTACAATGAGCAGTTCTTC
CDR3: CASRSRGGVTYNEQFF

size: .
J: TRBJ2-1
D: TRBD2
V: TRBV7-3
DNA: TGTGCCAGCGGGATAGCGGGGGGCACCTACAATGAGCAGTTCTTC
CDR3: CASGIAGGTYNEQFF

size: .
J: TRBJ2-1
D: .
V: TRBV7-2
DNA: TGTGCCAGCAGCTTTCATCGCTACAATGAGCAGTTCTTC
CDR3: CASSFHRYNEQFF

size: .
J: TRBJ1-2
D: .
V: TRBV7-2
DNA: TGTGCCAGCAGCTTATTTGTCAGGGAGGGCTACACCTTC
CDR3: CASSLFVREGYTF

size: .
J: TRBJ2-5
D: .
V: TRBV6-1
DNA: TGTGCCAGCAGTGAAAGGGATAGAGAGACCCAGTACTTC
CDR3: CASSERDRETQYF

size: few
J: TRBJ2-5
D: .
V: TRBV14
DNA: TGTGCCAGCAGCCAATTCCGCGGGGTGCGGCAAGAGACCCAGTACTTC
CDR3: CASSQFRGVRQETQYF

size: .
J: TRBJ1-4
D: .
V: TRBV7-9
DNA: TGTGCCAGCAGCTGGCAGGGGCGATCCGGAAAACTGTTTTTT
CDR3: CASSWQGRSGKLFF

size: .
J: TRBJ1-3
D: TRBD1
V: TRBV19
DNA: TGTGCCAGTAGTATCCGGGACAGGTATCCCTCTGGAAACACCATATATTTT
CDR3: CASSIRDRYPSGNTIYF

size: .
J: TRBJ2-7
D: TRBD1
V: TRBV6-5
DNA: TGTGCCAGCACCCGGACAGGGACCTACGAGCAGTACTTC
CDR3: CASTRTGTYEQYF

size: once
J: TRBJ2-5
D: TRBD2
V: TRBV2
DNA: TGTGCCAGCAGTGATCCCATAGCGGGGGGGCCGTGGGAGACCCAGTACTTC
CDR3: CASSDPIAGGPWETQYF

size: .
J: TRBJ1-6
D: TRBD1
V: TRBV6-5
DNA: TGTGCCAGCAGTTACCGGGACAGAAAAAATTCACCCCTCCACTTT
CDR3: CASSYRDRKNSPLHF

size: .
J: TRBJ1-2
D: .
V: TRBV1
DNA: TGCACCAGCAGCACCCGGGAACCAACATCTCTCGATGGCTACACCTTC
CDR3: CTSSTREPTSLDGYTF

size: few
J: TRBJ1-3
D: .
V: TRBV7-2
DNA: TGTGCCAGCAGCTTAGCAGGGCCCTCTGGAAACACCATATATTTT
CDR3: CASSLAGPSGNTIYF